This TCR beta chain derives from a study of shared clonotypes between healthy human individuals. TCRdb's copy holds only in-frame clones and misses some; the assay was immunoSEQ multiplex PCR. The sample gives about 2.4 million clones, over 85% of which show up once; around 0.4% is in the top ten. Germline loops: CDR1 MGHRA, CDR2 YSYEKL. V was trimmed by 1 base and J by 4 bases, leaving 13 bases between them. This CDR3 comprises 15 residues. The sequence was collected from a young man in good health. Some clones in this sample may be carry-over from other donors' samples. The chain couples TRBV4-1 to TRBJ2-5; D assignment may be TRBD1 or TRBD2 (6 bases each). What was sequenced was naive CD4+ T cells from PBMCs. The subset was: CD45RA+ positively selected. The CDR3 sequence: CASSQGPGGAETQYF. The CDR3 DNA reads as TGCGCCAGCAGCCAAGGGCCCGGGGGCGCAGAGACCCAGTACTTC.